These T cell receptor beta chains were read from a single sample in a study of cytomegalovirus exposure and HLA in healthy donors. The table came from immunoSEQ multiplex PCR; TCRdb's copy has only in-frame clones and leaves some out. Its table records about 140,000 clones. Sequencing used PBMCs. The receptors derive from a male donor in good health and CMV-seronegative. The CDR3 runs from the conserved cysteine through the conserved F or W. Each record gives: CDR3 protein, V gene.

CDR3aa: CASSLGLAGEDTQYF
v_gene: TRBV4-1

CDR3aa: CASNSEQGRPKNTEAFF
v_gene: TRBV19

CDR3aa: CASRAPGTGGNTIYF
v_gene: TRBV6-5

CDR3aa: CASISMAGFRTEAFF
v_gene: TRBV6-1

CDR3aa: CASTPGLNTEAFF
v_gene: TRBV6-1

CDR3aa: CASSREGTGNQPQHF
v_gene: TRBV27

CDR3aa: CASSSGQGIVGNIQYF
v_gene: TRBV5-4

CDR3aa: CASSQDRSQGWHTDTQYF
v_gene: TRBV4-3

CDR3aa: CASRNPGQNYEQYF
v_gene: TRBV28

CDR3aa: CAWSRSLGGTSVTDTQYF
v_gene: TRBV30

CDR3aa: CASSLGQGVETQYF
v_gene: TRBV5-1

CDR3aa: CASSDPSQGSREAFF
v_gene: TRBV25-1

CDR3aa: CASSFDTGAANTEAFF
v_gene: TRBV5-5

CDR3aa: CATSRSGSYEQYF
v_gene: TRBV15